Given below is one T cell receptor (beta chain) in context. Its antigen remains unknown. This entry is derived from a study of a mutant IDH1 vaccine in newly diagnosed glioma. Overall study context: Sex distribution of treated patients was about 62% male and roughly 40% female; mean age was around 40 years.

Time point denoted: week 47, end of study. One vaccine dose held 300 ug of mutant IDH1 20-mer peptide and came with topical imiquimod. Administration of eight vaccinations to patients took place in weeks 1, 3, 5, 7, 11, 15, 19, 23. Germline V gives CDR1 KGHSH, CDR2 LQKENI. Trimming stripped 5 bases from V and 6 bases from J, with 14 bases between. The CDR3 consists of 13 residues. The table came from immunoSEQ multiplex PCR; TCRdb's copy has only in-frame clones and leaves some out. The sample has roughly 86,000 clones, about 90% seen once. The clonotype comes from a woman in her fifties or sixties with glioma. V and J are TRBV18 and TRBJ2-7, with D perhaps TRBD2 (6 bases). The sample in question was PBMCs, obtained from a glioma patient whose treatment included an IDH1 peptide vaccine. CDR3 protein: CASSTGRGVEQYF. For the CDR3, the DNA is TGTGCCAGCTCAACCGGGAGAGGGGTCGAGCAGTACTTC.